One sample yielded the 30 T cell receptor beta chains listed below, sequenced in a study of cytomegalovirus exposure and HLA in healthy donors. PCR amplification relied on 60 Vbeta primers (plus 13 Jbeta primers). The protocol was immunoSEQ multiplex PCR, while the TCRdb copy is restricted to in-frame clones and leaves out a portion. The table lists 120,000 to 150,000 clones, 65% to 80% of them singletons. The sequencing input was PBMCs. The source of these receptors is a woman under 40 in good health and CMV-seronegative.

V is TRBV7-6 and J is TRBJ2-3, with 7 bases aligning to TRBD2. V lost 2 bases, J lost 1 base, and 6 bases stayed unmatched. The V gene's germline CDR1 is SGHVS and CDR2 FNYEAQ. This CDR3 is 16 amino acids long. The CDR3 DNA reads TGTGCCAGCAGCTTACTCGCGGGGGTAGGCACAGATACGCAGTATTTT. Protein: CASSLLAGVGTDTQYF.

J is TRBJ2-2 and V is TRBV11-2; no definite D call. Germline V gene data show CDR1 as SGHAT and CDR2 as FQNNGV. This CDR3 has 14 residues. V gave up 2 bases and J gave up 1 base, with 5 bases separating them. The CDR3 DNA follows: TGTGCCAGCAGCTTACAAATGAACACCGGGGAGCTGTTTTTT. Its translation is CASSLQMNTGELFF.

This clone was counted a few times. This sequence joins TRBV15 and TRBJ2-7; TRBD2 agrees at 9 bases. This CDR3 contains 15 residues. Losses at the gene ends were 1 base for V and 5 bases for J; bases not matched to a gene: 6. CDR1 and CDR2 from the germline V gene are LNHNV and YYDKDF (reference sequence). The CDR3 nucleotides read TGTGCCACCAGCAGAGTAGCGGGAGTACCCCACGAGCAGTACTTC. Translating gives CATSRVAGVPHEQYF.

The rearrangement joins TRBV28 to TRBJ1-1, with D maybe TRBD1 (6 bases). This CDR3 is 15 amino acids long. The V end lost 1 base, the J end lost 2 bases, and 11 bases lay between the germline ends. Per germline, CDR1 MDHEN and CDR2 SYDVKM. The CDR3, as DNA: TGTGCCAGCAGTTTATACGGGGGGACAAACACTGAAGCTTTCTTT. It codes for CASSLYGGTNTEAFF.

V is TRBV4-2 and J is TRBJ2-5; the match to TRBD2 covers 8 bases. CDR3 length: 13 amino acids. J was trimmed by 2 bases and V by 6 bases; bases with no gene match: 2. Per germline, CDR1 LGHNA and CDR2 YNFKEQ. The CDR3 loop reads CASSIAGQETQYF. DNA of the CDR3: TGTGCCAGCAGTATAGCGGGGCAAGAGACCCAGTACTTC.

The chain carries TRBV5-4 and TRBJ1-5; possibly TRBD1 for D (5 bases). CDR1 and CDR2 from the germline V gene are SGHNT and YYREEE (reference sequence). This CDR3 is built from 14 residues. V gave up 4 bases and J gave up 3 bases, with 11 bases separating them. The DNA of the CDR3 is TGTGCCAGCAGCGCCCGGGACTCCAATCAGCCCCAGCATTTT. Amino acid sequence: CASSARDSNQPQHF.

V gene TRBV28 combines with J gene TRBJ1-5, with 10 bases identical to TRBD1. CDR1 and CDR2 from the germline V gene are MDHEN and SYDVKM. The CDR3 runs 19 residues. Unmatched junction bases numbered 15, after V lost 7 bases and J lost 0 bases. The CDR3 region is CASNYMPGQGMGSNQPQHF. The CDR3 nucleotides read TGTGCCAGCAACTATATGCCGGGACAGGGGATGGGTAGCAATCAGCCCCAGCATTTT.

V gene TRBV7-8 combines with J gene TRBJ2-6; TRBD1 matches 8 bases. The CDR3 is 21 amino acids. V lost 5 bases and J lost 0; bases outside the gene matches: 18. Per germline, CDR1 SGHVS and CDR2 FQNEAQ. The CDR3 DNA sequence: TGTGCCAGCAGCCACAAGCGGGCACCGGGACAGGACGGCTCTGGGGCCAACGTCCTGACTTTC. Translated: CASSHKRAPGQDGSGANVLTF.

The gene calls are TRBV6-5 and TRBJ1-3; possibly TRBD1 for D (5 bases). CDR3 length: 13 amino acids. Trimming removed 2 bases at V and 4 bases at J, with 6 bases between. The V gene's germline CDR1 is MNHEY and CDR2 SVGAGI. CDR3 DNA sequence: TGTGCCAGCAGTTACCGACAGGGAAACACCATATATTTT. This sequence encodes CASSYRQGNTIYF.

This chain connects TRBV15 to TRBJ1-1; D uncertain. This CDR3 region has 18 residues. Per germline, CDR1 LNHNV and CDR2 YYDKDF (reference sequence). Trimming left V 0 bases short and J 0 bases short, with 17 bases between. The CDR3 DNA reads TGTGCCACCAGCAGAGATCGGGTAACGAAAACCATGAACACTGAAGCTTTCTTT. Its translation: CATSRDRVTKTMNTEAFF.

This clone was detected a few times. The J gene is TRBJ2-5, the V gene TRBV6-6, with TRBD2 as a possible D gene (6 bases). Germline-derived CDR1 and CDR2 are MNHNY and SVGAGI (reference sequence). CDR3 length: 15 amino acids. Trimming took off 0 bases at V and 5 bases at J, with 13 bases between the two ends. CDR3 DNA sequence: TGTGCCAGCAGTTACTCGTCTCGCGGGATTGAGACCCAGTACTTC. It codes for CASSYSSRGIETQYF.

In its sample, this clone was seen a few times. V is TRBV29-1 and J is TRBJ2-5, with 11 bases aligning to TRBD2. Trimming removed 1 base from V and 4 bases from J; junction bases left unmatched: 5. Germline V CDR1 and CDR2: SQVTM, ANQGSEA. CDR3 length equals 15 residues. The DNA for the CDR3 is TGCAGCGTTGAAGTATTAGCGGGAGGGTTAGAGACCCAGTACTTC. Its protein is CSVEVLAGGLETQYF.

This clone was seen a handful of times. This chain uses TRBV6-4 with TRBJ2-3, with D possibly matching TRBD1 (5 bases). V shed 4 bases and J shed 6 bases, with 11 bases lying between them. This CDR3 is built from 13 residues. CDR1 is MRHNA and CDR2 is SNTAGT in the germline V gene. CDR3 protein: CASSAGARDTQYF. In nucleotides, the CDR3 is TGTGCCAGCAGTGCTGGGGCGCGGGATACGCAGTATTTT.

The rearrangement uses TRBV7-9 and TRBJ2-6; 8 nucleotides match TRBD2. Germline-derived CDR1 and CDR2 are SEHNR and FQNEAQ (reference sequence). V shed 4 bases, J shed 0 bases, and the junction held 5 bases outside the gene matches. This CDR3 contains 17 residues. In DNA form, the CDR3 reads TGTGCCAGCAGCTATCCCCGGGGGGGCTCTGGGGCCAACGTCCTGACTTTC. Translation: CASSYPRGGSGANVLTF.

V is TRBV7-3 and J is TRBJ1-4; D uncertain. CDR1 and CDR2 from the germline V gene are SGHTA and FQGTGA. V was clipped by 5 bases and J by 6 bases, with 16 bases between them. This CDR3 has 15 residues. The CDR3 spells CASSPRPYEDEKLFF. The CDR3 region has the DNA TGTGCCAGCAGCCCTCGGCCTTACGAGGATGAAAAACTGTTTTTT. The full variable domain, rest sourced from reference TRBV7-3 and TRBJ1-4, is GAGVSQTPSNKVTEKGKYVELRCDPISGHTALYWYRQSLGQGPEFLIYFQGTGAADDSGLPNDRFFAVRPEGSVSTLKIQRTERGDSAVYLCASSPRPYEDEKLFFGSGTQLSVL.

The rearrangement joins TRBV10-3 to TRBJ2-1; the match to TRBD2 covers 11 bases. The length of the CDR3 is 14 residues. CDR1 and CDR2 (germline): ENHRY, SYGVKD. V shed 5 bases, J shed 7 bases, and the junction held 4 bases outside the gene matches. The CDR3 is CAISLAGGGNEQFF. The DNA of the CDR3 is TGTGCCATCAGTTTAGCGGGAGGGGGGAATGAGCAGTTCTTC.

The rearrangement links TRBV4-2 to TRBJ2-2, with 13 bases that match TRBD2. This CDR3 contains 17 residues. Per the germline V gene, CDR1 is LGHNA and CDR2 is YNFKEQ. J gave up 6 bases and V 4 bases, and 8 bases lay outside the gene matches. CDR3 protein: CASSPRTSGGASGELFF. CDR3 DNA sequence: TGTGCCAGCAGCCCCAGAACTAGCGGGGGGGCCTCCGGGGAGCTGTTTTTT.

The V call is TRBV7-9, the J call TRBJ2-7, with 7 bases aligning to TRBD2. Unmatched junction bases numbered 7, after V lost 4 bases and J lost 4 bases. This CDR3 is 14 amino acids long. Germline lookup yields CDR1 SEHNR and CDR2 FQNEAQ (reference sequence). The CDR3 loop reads CASSSLADQYEQYF. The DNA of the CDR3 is TGTGCCAGCAGCTCGCTAGCGGACCAATACGAGCAGTACTTC.

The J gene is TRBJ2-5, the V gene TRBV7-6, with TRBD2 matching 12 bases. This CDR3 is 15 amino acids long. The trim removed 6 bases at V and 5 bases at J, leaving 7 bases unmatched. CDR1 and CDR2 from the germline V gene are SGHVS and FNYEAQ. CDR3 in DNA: TGTGCCAGCAGACCGCTAGCGGGGGGGGTGGAGACCCAGTACTTC. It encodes CASRPLAGGVETQYF.

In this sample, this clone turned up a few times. The CDR3 region is CASSERGTGGLDEQFF. The CDR3 DNA sequence: TGTGCCAGCAGTGAACGTGGAACGGGAGGGCTGGATGAGCAGTTCTTC. The chain has TRBV6-4 and TRBJ2-1, with TRBD2 identical over 8 bases. The CDR3 sequence is 16 residues long. Trimming cost V 3 bases and J 8 bases; bases outside gene matches: 12. Germline CDR1 and CDR2: MRHNA and SNTAGT.

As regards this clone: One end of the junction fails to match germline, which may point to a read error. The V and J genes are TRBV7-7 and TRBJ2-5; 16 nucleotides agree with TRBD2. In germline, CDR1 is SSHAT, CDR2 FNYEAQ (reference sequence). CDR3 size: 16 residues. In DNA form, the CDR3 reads TGTGCTAGCAGCTGGGGACTAGCGGGAGGGCAGGAGACCCAGTACTTC. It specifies CASSWGLAGGQETQYF.

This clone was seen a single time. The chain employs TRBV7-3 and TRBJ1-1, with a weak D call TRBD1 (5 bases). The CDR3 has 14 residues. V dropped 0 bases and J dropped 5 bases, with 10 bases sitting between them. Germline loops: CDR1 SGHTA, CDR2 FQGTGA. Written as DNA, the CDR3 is TGTGCCAGCAGCTTAACAGGGGAGGGAACTGAAGCTTTCTTT. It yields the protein CASSLTGEGTEAFF.

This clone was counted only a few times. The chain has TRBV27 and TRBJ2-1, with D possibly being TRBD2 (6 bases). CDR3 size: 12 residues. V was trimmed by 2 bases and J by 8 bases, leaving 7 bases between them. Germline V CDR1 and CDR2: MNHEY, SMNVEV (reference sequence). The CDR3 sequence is CASSLRGYEQFF. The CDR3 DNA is TGTGCCAGCAGTTTACGGGGGTATGAGCAGTTCTTC.

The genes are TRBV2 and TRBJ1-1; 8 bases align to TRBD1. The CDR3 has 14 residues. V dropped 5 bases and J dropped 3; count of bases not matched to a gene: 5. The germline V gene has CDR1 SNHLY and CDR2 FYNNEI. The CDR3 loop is CASSQGAGDTEAFF. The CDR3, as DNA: TGTGCCAGCAGTCAGGGGGCCGGGGACACTGAAGCTTTCTTT.

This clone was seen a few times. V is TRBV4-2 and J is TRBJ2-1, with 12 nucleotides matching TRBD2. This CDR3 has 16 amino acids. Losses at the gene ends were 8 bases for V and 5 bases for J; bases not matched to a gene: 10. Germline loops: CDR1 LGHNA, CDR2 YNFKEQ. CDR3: CASSPSGRAVDNEQFF. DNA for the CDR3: TGTGCCAGCTCCCCTAGCGGGAGGGCTGTGGACAATGAGCAGTTCTTC.

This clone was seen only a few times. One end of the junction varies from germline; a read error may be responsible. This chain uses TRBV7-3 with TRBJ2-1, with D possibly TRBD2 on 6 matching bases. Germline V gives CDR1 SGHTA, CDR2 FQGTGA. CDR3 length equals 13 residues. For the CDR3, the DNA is TGTGCCAGCAGCCCAGACCGGGACTTGCCCAGAATCTTC. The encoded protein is CASSPDRDLPRIF.

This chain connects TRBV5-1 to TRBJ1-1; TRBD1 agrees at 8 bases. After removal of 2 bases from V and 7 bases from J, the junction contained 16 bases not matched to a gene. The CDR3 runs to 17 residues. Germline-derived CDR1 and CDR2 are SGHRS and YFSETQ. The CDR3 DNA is TGCGCCAGCAGCTTACTTAACAAGGACAGGGAGGGGGATGAAGCTTTCTTT. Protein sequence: CASSLLNKDREGDEAFF.

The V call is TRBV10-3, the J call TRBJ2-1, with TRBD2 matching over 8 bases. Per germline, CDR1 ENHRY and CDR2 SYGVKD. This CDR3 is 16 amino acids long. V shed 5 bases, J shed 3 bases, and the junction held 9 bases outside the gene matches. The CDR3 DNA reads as TGTGCCATCAGTTCAAGCGGGAGACTTGGCTACAATGAGCAGTTCTTC. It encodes CAISSSGRLGYNEQFF.

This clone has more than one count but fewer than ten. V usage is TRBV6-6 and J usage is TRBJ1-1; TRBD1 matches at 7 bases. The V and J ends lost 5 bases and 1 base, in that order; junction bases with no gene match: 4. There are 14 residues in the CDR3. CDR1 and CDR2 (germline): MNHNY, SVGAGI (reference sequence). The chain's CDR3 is CASSNRGRNTEAFF. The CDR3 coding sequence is TGTGCCAGCAGTAACAGGGGCAGGAACACTGAAGCTTTCTTT.

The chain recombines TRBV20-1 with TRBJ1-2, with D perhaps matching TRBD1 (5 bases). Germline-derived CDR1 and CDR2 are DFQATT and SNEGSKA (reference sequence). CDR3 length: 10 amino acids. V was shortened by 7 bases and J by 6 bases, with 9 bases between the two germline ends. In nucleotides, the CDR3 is TGCAGTGGGGGGGTGGATGGCTACACCTTC. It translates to CSGGVDGYTF.